This entry lists 5 T cell receptor beta chains sequenced from one sample in a study of shared clonotypes between healthy human individuals. Generated by immunoSEQ multiplex PCR, the TCRdb table keeps only in-frame clones and is missing some. The sample contains 700,000 to 950,000 clones, just over 95% of which appear only once. Naive CD8 populations comprised CD45RO-negative cells positively selected for CCR7, excluding terminally differentiated effector memory CD45RA+ cells. Input material: naive CD8+ T cells sorted from blood. The receptor source for this set is a man younger than 40 in good health.

The chain employs TRBV5-6 and TRBJ1-1, with unresolved D. CDR3 length equals 13 residues. Trimming removed 0 bases at V and 2 bases at J, with 5 bases between. The germline CDR1 and CDR2 sequences are SGHDT and YYEEEE. The CDR3 nucleotides are TGTGCCAGCAGCTTGGGGTCAAACACTGAAGCTTTCTTT. Amino acids: CASSLGSNTEAFF.

In its sample, this clone was seen once. The rearrangement links TRBV29-1 to TRBJ2-3; perhaps D is TRBD1 or TRBD2 (5 bases each). The germline CDR1 and CDR2 sequences are SQVTM and ANQGSEA. Trimming removed 2 bases at V and 2 bases at J, with 17 bases between. This CDR3 has 16 amino acids. CDR3 amino acids: CSVESLWDRDTDTQYF. As DNA, the CDR3 is TGCAGCGTTGAAAGCTTGTGGGACCGGGACACAGATACGCAGTATTTT.

The chain joins TRBV5-5 to TRBJ2-5; the match to TRBD2 covers 9 bases. J was trimmed by 5 bases and V by 0 bases; bases with no gene match: 8. Germline values: CDR1 SGHKS, CDR2 YYEKEE (reference sequence). The CDR3 is made up of 16 amino acids. CDR3 coding DNA: TGTGCCAGCAGCTTGGAGTATAGCGGGAGATTGGAGACCCAGTACTTC. This codes for CASSLEYSGRLETQYF.

V gene TRBV5-4 combines with J gene TRBJ2-7; 11 nucleotides align to TRBD2. CDR3 length: 17 amino acids. Germline V gene sequence: CDR1 SGHNT, CDR2 YYREEE (reference sequence). The junction had 9 bases not matched to a gene; V was cut back by 0 bases and J by 4 bases. The CDR3 sequence: CASSLDTTSGSKYEQYF. The CDR3 DNA is TGTGCCAGCAGCTTGGACACCACTAGCGGGAGCAAGTACGAGCAGTACTTC.

The V and J genes are TRBV5-4 and TRBJ2-5; 8 positions match TRBD1. The CDR3 runs to 16 residues. V shed 3 bases, J shed 2 bases, and the junction held 9 bases outside the gene matches. Per germline, CDR1 SGHNT and CDR2 YYREEE (reference sequence). CDR3 amino acids: CASSWDVGQAQETQYF. The CDR3 DNA reads TGTGCCAGCAGCTGGGACGTGGGACAGGCACAAGAGACCCAGTACTTC.